This T cell receptor (beta chain) was identified in a study of breast tumors, draining lymph nodes, adjacent tissues. The trim removed 5 bases at V and 5 bases at J, leaving 3 bases unmatched. Germline V gene data show CDR1 as LNHNV and CDR2 as YYDKDF (reference sequence). This CDR3 region has 13 residues. TCRdb ran MiXCR on the multiplex PCR reads and lists one entry per CDR3 protein. The sample shows about 150,000 distinct CDR3 sequences, around a third of them seen only once. This clonotype has a count of ten or more. Breast cancer patients provided tissue from their axillary draining lymph nodes. The sequenced sample was axillary lymph node tissue. This rearrangement joins TRBV15 to TRBJ2-4; TRBD1 matches 7 bases. The source is a female donor with breast cancer. Some clones in this sample may be carry-over from other donors' samples. The CDR3 spells CATSWGTENIQYF. CDR3 DNA sequence: TGTGCCACCAGCTGGGGGACAGAAAACATTCAGTACTTC.